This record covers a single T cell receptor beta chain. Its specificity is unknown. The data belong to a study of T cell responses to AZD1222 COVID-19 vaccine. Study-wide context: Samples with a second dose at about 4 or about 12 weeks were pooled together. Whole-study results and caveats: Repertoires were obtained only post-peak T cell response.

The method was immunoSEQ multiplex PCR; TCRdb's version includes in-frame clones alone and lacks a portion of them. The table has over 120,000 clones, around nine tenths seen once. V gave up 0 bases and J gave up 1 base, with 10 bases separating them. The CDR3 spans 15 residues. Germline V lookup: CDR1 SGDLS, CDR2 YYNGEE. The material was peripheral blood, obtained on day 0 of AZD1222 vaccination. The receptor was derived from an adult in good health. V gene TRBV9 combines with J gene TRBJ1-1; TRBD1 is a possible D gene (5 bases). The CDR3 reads CASSVAGAANTEAFF. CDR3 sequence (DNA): TGTGCCAGCAGCGTAGCCGGGGCGGCGAACACTGAAGCTTTCTTT.